The T cell receptor beta chain described here comes from a study of shared clonotypes between healthy human individuals. Study in general: The plates for each donor numbered three CD4 naive, three CD4 memory, two CD8 naive and one CD8 memory.

Splitting of each subset's genomic DNA was done evenly across several immunoSEQ plates. Assay used: immunoSEQ multiplex PCR; TCRdb lists only in-frame clones, some missing. Of 2.5 million or so clones detected, approximately 92% appear once; the ten largest clones hold 0.14%. The germline gives CDR1 GTSNPN, CDR2 SVGIG (reference sequence). There are 15 residues in the CDR3. V lost 1 base and J 0 bases, leaving 11 bases between the germline ends. Memory CD4+ cells were the fraction left after CD45RA+ naive selection. This TCR derives from a man between 18 and 29 years old in good health. The chain links TRBV30 to TRBJ2-3; no clear D gene. Source material: naive CD4+ T cells sorted from blood. Subset here: CD45RA+ positively selected. The CDR3 DNA reads as TGTGCCTGGAGTGCCCAGCTTGGTAGCACAGATACGCAGTATTTT. Translation: CAWSAQLGSTDTQYF.